The 9 T cell receptor beta chains listed next were all sequenced from one sample in a study of neurological immune-mediated disorders. TCRdb analysed the 5' RACE reads with MiXCR anew, one entry per CDR3 protein. The sample lists some 25,000 distinct CDR3 sequences, under 8.5% seen once, with over 4% in the top ten. The material sequenced was PBMCs. All receptors derive from a woman aged 40-49 years in good health.

This clonotype showed up many times. The genes are TRBV4-3 and TRBJ1-1; TRBD1 is a possible D gene (5 bases). The V end was cut by 4 bases, the J end by 4 bases, with 10 bases between. CDR1 is LGHNA and CDR2 is YSLEER in the germline V gene. The CDR3 is 13 residues long. The CDR3 reads CASSRRRGTEAFF. Written as DNA, the CDR3 is TGCGCCAGCAGCCGAAGGAGGGGCACTGAAGCTTTCTTT.

This clonotype was detected many times. This chain uses TRBV5-1 with TRBJ2-1; no definite D call. The CDR3 is made up of 13 amino acids. V lost 1 base, J lost 7 bases, and 9 bases lay in between. The germline V gene encodes CDR1 SGHRS and CDR2 YFSETQ. CDR3 loop: CASSLMTENEQFF. The DNA for the CDR3 is TGCGCCAGCAGCTTGATGACGGAGAATGAGCAGTTCTTC.

This clonotype appeared many times. V usage is TRBV20-1 and J usage is TRBJ1-1; D is uncertain. CDR3 length: 16 amino acids. V lost 3 bases, J lost 0 bases, and 17 bases lay in between. CDR1 and CDR2 from the germline V gene are DFQATT and SNEGSKA (reference sequence). As DNA, the CDR3 is TGCAGTGCTAGCCGGCAGCAAGTACCTATGAACACTGAAGCTTTCTTT. Translation gives CSASRQQVPMNTEAFF.

This clonotype has a count of ten or more. The chain combines TRBV5-1 with TRBJ2-2, with D possibly being TRBD2 (5 bases). The V end lost 4 bases, the J end lost 4 bases, and 17 bases lay between the germline ends. Per germline, CDR1 SGHRS and CDR2 YFSETQ. The CDR3 extends over 16 amino acids. CDR3 sequence (DNA): TGCGCCAGCAGCCCGAATGTGGGTCGGGGCACCGGGGAGCTGTTTTTT. The encoded protein is CASSPNVGRGTGELFF. Supplemented by reference TRBV5-1 and TRBJ2-2, the full variable domain reads KAGVTQTPRYLIKTRGQQVTLSCSPISGHRSVSWYQQTPGQGLQFLFEYFSETQRNKGNFPGRFSGRQFSNSRSEMNVSTLELGDSALYLCASSPNVGRGTGELFFGEGSRLTVL.

This clonotype has ten or more counts. V gene TRBV29-1 combines with J gene TRBJ2-7; no definite D call. The CDR3 runs 11 residues. V was shortened by 1 base and J by 6 bases, with 7 bases between the two germline ends. Germline loops: CDR1 SQVTM, CDR2 ANQGSEA. CDR3 coding DNA: TGCAGCGTTGAAGTCAGAACCGAGCAGTACTTC. This codes for CSVEVRTEQYF.

This clonotype showed up many times. The chain couples TRBV30 to TRBJ2-7; 9 positions agree with TRBD1. Per the germline V gene, CDR1 is GTSNPN and CDR2 is SVGIG (reference sequence). Trimming took 4 bases from V and 4 from J; bases not matched to a gene: 11. This CDR3 region has 15 residues. CDR3 sequence reads: CAWTPGGTGIYEQYF. For the CDR3, the DNA is TGTGCCTGGACCCCCGGGGGGACAGGGATATACGAGCAGTACTTC.

This clonotype was recorded many times. The chain recombines TRBV20-1 with TRBJ2-1; TRBD2 matches at 10 bases. This CDR3 region has 18 residues. Trimming cost V 1 base and J 6 bases; bases outside gene matches: 15. CDR1 DFQATT and CDR2 SNEGSKA come from the germline V gene (reference sequence). CDR3 loop: CSARALGSGRADGNEQFF. In DNA, the CDR3 is TGCAGTGCTAGAGCGCTGGGGAGCGGGAGGGCCGATGGCAATGAGCAGTTCTTC.

In its sample, this clonotype was seen many times. The CDR3 DNA is TGTGCCAGCAGTCCCCGACAGGGGGGCTCGGAGACCCAGTACTTC. Its translation: CASSPRQGGSETQYF. The chain links TRBV12-3 or TRBV12-4 to TRBJ2-5; TRBD1 matches 9 bases. Trimming at V came to 5 bases and at J to 5 bases, leaving 9 bases not matched to a gene. The CDR3 totals 15 residues.

There are many counts of this clonotype. The chain links TRBV29-1 to TRBJ1-1; 9 bases agree with TRBD1. Germline V CDR1 and CDR2: SQVTM, ANQGSEA. The CDR3 length is 16 residues. The ends lost 6 bases at V and 0 bases at J; junction bases unmatched: 11. In nucleotides, the CDR3 is TGCAGCGTCCTACGGGGTAGGACAGGGGTGAACACTGAAGCTTTCTTT. Translation: CSVLRGRTGVNTEAFF.